This is a list of T cell receptor beta chains from one sample in a study of OX40 agonist ivuxolimab in advanced cancers. Profiled with immunoSEQ multiplex PCR; TCRdb holds only in-frame clones, not every one. The data hold about 63,000 clones, with roughly four fifths observed a single time. The material sequenced was CD4+ or CD8+ T cells sorted from blood, taken in a trial of the OX40 agonist ivuxolimab. The origin of the receptors is an adult with an advanced solid tumor such as melanoma, head and neck, liver or kidney cancer. Each CDR3 is given with its conserved first and last residue. A D gene is named only where the DNA matches it firmly. Size is omitted from some rows. Given values are once, few, many or a class for expanded clones.

cdr3_aa,cdr3_nt,cdr3_length,clone_size,v_call,j_call,d_call
CASAGTGQPGSGYTF,TGTGCCAGCGCCGGTACGGGACAGCCGGGAAGTGGCTACACCTTC,15,once,TRBV19,TRBJ1-2,TRBD1
CASSKAGRPYGYTF,TGTGCCAGCAGCAAAGCGGGCAGGCCCTATGGCTACACCTTC,14,-,TRBV21-1,TRBJ1-2,-
CASSQANLGFGETQYF,TGCGCCAGCAGCCAAGCCAATCTGGGGTTCGGAGAGACCCAGTACTTC,16,-,TRBV4-1,TRBJ2-5,-
CASILDRVKGGVEKLFF,TGTGCCAGCATACTGGACAGGGTTAAGGGTGGTGTGGAAAAACTGTTTTTT,17,-,TRBV2,TRBJ1-4,TRBD1
CASGPQGQMNTEAFF,TGTGCCAGCGGGCCCCAGGGACAGATGAACACTGAAGCTTTCTTT,15,-,TRBV6-5,TRBJ1-1,TRBD1
CASPSGQLSHGYTF,TGTGCCAGCCCATCGGGACAGCTTAGCCATGGCTACACCTTC,14,-,TRBV18,TRBJ1-2,TRBD1
CACTGGGYGYTF,TGTGCCTGTACCGGGGGTGGCTATGGCTACACCTTC,12,-,TRBV30,TRBJ1-2,-
CASSLLAAYNEQFF,TGTGCCAGCAGTTTGTTGGCAGCTTACAATGAGCAGTTCTTC,14,-,TRBV2,TRBJ2-1,-
CAWSEGGGNQPQHF,TGTGCCTGGAGTGAGGGAGGGGGGAATCAGCCCCAGCATTTT,14,-,TRBV30,TRBJ1-5,-
CASIQGRGRVTRDTQYF,TGTGCCAGCATCCAGGGACGGGGGCGCGTCACTAGAGATACGCAGTATTTT,17,-,TRBV28,TRBJ2-3,-
CASRGTGHPPGEAFF,TGCGCCAGCAGGGGGACAGGGCACCCTCCTGGGGAAGCTTTCTTT,15,-,TRBV10-2,TRBJ1-1,TRBD1
CASSLEGRGDQPQHF,TGCGCCAGCAGCTTAGAGGGGAGGGGTGATCAGCCCCAGCATTTT,15,few,TRBV5-1,TRBJ1-5,-
CASGLAGGPGVQETQYF,TGTGCCAGCGGACTAGCGGGGGGGCCGGGGGTACAAGAGACCCAGTACTTC,17,-,TRBV28,TRBJ2-5,TRBD2
CASTPPETGDSYEQYF,TGCGCCAGCACCCCCCCGGAGACAGGGGACTCCTACGAGCAGTACTTC,16,-,TRBV23-1,TRBJ2-7,TRBD1
CASTSGGVDTQYF,TGCGCCAGCACTAGCGGGGGGGTGGATACGCAGTATTTT,13,-,TRBV5-1,TRBJ2-3,TRBD2
CAWSVWGSRNSPLHF,TGTGCCTGGAGTGTCTGGGGCAGCAGGAATTCACCCCTCCACTTT,15,-,TRBV30,TRBJ1-6,-
CASSWDRTYNQPQHF,TGCGCCAGCAGCTGGGACAGGACCTACAATCAGCCCCAGCATTTT,15,-,TRBV5-1,TRBJ1-5,TRBD1
CSVQQALNTEAFF,TGCAGCGTTCAACAGGCCCTGAACACTGAAGCTTTCTTT,13,-,TRBV29-1,TRBJ1-1,-
CASSPRSGTWREGANQPQHF,TGTGCCAGCTCACCAAGATCCGGAACCTGGCGGGAGGGGGCCAATCAGCCCCAGCATTTT,20,-,TRBV18,TRBJ1-5,TRBD1
CASTLPGANTQYF,TGTGCCAGCACTCTTCCGGGGGCAAATACGCAGTATTTT,13,-,TRBV6-6,TRBJ2-3,-
CASSRWGQENQPQHF,TGTGCCAGCTCACGGTGGGGACAGGAAAATCAGCCCCAGCATTTT,15,-,TRBV18,TRBJ1-5,TRBD1
CAWSVGAGYTDTQYF,TGTGCCTGGAGTGTAGGGGCGGGGTACACAGATACGCAGTATTTT,15,-,TRBV30,TRBJ2-3,-
CASSLEIANNEQFF,TGTGCCAGCAGCTTAGAAATAGCGAACAATGAGCAGTTCTTC,14,-,TRBV7-2,TRBJ2-1,-
CASSLEGVGSYGYTF,TGCGCCAGCAGCTTAGAGGGTGTAGGGTCCTATGGCTACACCTTC,15,-,TRBV5-1,TRBJ1-2,-
CASSQGLGQGSDTQYF,TGTGCCAGCAGCCAGGGGTTAGGACAGGGATCGGATACGCAGTATTTT,16,-,TRBV7-9,TRBJ2-3,TRBD1
CASSPALGETQYF,TGTGCCAGCTCACCTGCACTTGGGGAGACCCAGTACTTC,13,-,TRBV18,TRBJ2-5,-
CASSLIGDRQETQYF,TGTGCCAGCAGCTTAATAGGGGACCGCCAAGAGACCCAGTACTTC,15,-,TRBV7-3,TRBJ2-5,-
CASSLRIAGTSNTGELFF,TGTGCCAGCAGCTTACGGATAGCGGGGACGTCGAACACCGGGGAGCTGTTTTTT,18,-,TRBV11-2,TRBJ2-2,TRBD2
CASNLEVVGELFF,TGTGCCAGCAACCTCGAGGTGGTCGGGGAGCTGTTTTTT,13,-,TRBV6-1,TRBJ2-2,-
CASGRDNQETQYF,TGTGCCAGCGGCCGGGACAACCAAGAGACCCAGTACTTC,13,-,TRBV7-2,TRBJ2-5,-
CASSLRQAFSYEQYF,TGTGCCAGCAGCTTGAGACAGGCATTCAGTTACGAGCAGTACTTC,15,few,TRBV5-4,TRBJ2-7,-
CASSEGTVLSYGYTF,TGTGCCAGCAGCGAGGGGACAGTGCTAAGCTATGGCTACACCTTC,15,-,TRBV9,TRBJ1-2,TRBD1
CASSTGNTIYF,TGTGCCAGCAGTACCGGAAACACCATATATTTT,11,-,TRBV6-5,TRBJ1-3,-
CASSITNEKLFF,TGTGCCAGTAGTATCACTAATGAAAAACTGTTTTTT,12,-,TRBV19,TRBJ1-4,-
CSARPTDTQYF,TGCAGTGCTAGGCCCACAGATACGCAGTATTTT,11,-,TRBV20-1,TRBJ2-3,-
CAWTRQSTRRGGSPLHF,TGTGCCTGGACTCGACAGAGTACACGACGGGGAGGTTCACCCCTCCACTTT,17,-,TRBV30,TRBJ1-6,-
CASSLLGGSPFF,TGTGCCAGCAGTTTACTAGGCGGCTCGCCGTTCTTC,12,-,TRBV28,TRBJ2-1,-
CASSLADRLRETQYF,TGCGCCAGCAGCTTGGCCGACCGACTACGGGAGACCCAGTACTTC,15,-,TRBV5-1,TRBJ2-5,-
CASREKAGIADTQYF,TGCGCCAGCAGAGAGAAAGCGGGGATTGCAGATACGCAGTATTTT,15,few,TRBV5-1,TRBJ2-3,TRBD2
CASSPPRQRSYYEQYF,TGTGCCAGCAGCCCCCCGAGACAGCGGAGTTACTACGAGCAGTACTTC,16,once,TRBV11-1,TRBJ2-7,-
CAIWTPGTKYNEQFF,TGTGCCATCTGGACCCCCGGGACCAAGTACAATGAGCAGTTCTTC,15,-,TRBV10-3,TRBJ2-1,-
CASSPRQATVRGEQFF,TGTGCCAGCAGCCCGAGACAGGCCACCGTTCGGGGGGAGCAGTTCTTC,16,-,TRBV5-4,TRBJ2-1,-
CASSLGPPGRRLYQETQYF,TGTGCCAGCAGCTTAGGCCCGCCCGGCAGACGACTGTACCAAGAGACCCAGTACTTC,19,-,TRBV7-2,TRBJ2-5,-
CASSYTRTVTDTQYF,TGTGCCAGCAGTTACACTCGGACGGTCACAGATACGCAGTATTTT,15,-,TRBV6-5,TRBJ2-3,-
CASSQDGNTEAFF,TGTGCCAGCAGTCAAGATGGCAACACTGAAGCTTTCTTT,13,medium-sized,TRBV2,TRBJ1-1,-
CASKRSGGSGTEAFF,TGTGCCAGCAAACGGTCAGGGGGGTCGGGAACTGAAGCTTTCTTT,15,once,TRBV7-9,TRBJ1-1,TRBD1
CASSPLGVTEAFF,TGTGCCAGCAGCCCCCTCGGGGTCACTGAAGCTTTCTTT,13,-,TRBV11-3,TRBJ1-1,-